This T cell receptor beta chain was identified in a study of Ad26.COV2.S vaccination and SARS-CoV-2 variants. Study at large: COV1001, an Ad26.COV2.S trial, supplied this vaccine-arm donor. Doses of Ad26.COV2.S were injected into muscle once or twice, 56 days apart.

The CDR3 spans 17 residues. V lost 3 bases, J lost 1 base, and 18 bases lay in between. Per germline, CDR1 KGHSH and CDR2 LQKENI. Sequenced by immunoSEQ multiplex PCR; TCRdb stores in-frame clones only, minus some. Of hundreds of thousands of clones listed, around 87% are singletons. Overall study findings and caveats: Individuals receiving vaccine had higher spike-specific TCR breadth than placebo recipients did.

Noted treatment: roughly 20 received Ad26.COV2.S at low or high dose, single or two shots; roughly 5 received placebo; per-sample allocation not given. It was on day 63 after the first vaccine or placebo injection that samples were taken. Vaccination employed an Ad26 vector expressing the Wuhan-strain SARS-CoV-2 spike. As regards this clone: Antigen specificity is unknown.

The rearrangement uses TRBV18 and TRBJ1-1; D perhaps matches TRBD1 (6 bases). This TCR came from a person aged 18-60 years who received the Ad26.COV2.S COVID-19 vaccine or a placebo. The sample was peripheral blood, taken in a trial of Ad26.COV2.S vaccine versus placebo. CDR3 region: CASSPGMRGTENTEAFF. Written as DNA, the CDR3 is TGTGCCAGCTCACCCGGAATGAGGGGGACCGAGAACACTGAAGCTTTCTTT.